A single sample is the source of the 31 T cell receptor beta chains below, sequenced in a study of beta chain features in type 1 diabetes. Expressed TCRB transcripts got sequenced, as all isolated RNA was reverse transcribed. Using immunoSEQ multiplex PCR, the repertoire was profiled, and TCRdb retains in-frame clones only, with some absent. The sample holds roughly 250,000 clones, 9.6% seen once. The sample was naive CD4+ T cells from blood. The receptors stem from a woman in her late teens or twenties in good health.

This clone showed up just a few times. The chain has TRBV25-1 and TRBJ2-2; perhaps TRBD1 as D (6 bases). CDR3 length equals 16 residues. V was cut by 5 bases and J by 1 base, with 14 bases left in between. CDR1 MGHDK and CDR2 SYGVNS come from the germline V gene. CDR3 protein: CASSPHQGRNTGELFF. CDR3 nucleotides: TGTGCCAGCAGTCCACATCAGGGGAGGAACACCGGGGAGCTGTTTTTT.

This clone showed up just a few times. CDR3 in amino acids: CASSLERQGETQYF. The CDR3, as DNA: TGTGCCAGCAGCTTGGAAAGACAGGGGGAGACCCAGTACTTC. The V and J genes are TRBV5-6 and TRBJ2-5; TRBD1 matches 8 bases. Germline assignment: CDR1 SGHDT and CDR2 YYEEEE. The CDR3 covers 14 residues. V lost 0 bases, J lost 5 bases, and 3 bases stayed unmatched.

The chain employs TRBV30 and TRBJ1-2, with D unresolved. Germline CDR1 is GTSNPN and CDR2 is SVGIG (reference sequence). Trimming stripped 0 bases from V and 1 base from J, with 12 bases between. The CDR3 has 15 residues. The CDR3 is CAWSVRISVNYGYTF. Written as DNA, the CDR3 is TGTGCCTGGAGTGTACGAATCAGCGTTAACTATGGCTACACCTTC.

V is TRBV27 and J is TRBJ2-7; unclear D gene. This CDR3 region has 13 residues. Trimming stripped 5 bases from V and 4 bases from J, with 12 bases between. Germline values: CDR1 MNHEY, CDR2 SMNVEV (reference sequence). The CDR3: CASSHSSSYEQYF. The CDR3 region has the DNA TGTGCCAGCAGTCACAGTTCTTCTTACGAGCAGTACTTC.

There are a few counts of this clone. The CDR3 protein is CASSLDRGTLGYTF. CDR3 sequence (DNA): TGTGCCAGCAGCTTAGACAGGGGGACGCTAGGCTACACCTTC. The rearrangement links TRBV7-2 to TRBJ1-2; 8 bases align to TRBD1. CDR1 SGHTA and CDR2 FQGNSA come from the germline V gene. The CDR3 totals 14 residues. The ends lost 1 base at V and 8 bases at J; junction bases unmatched: 6.

The chain recombines TRBV12-5 with TRBJ1-2; D perhaps matches TRBD1 (6 bases). The V end lost 1 base, the J end lost 3 bases, and 6 bases lay between the germline ends. The CDR3 has 13 residues. Germline V gene lookup returns CDR1 LGHNT and CDR2 FRNRAP. The CDR3 DNA follows: TGTGCTAGTGGTTTGGACAGGGACTATGGCTACACCTTC. This gives the protein CASGLDRDYGYTF.

This rearrangement joins TRBV5-1 to TRBJ1-4, with no clear D. The germline gives CDR1 SGHRS, CDR2 YFSETQ. The CDR3 sequence is 14 residues long. The germline V and J ends were trimmed by 4 bases and 4 bases, with 11 bases remaining between them. The CDR3 reads CASSGGLGNEKLFF. As DNA, the CDR3 is TGCGCCAGCAGCGGAGGTCTGGGTAATGAAAAACTGTTTTTT.

The rearrangement links TRBV9 to TRBJ2-1; no reliable D call. The CDR3 runs 11 residues. Trimming took off 3 bases at V and 7 bases at J, with 5 bases between the two ends. Germline V lookup: CDR1 SGDLS, CDR2 YYNGEE. The CDR3 DNA follows: TGTGCCAGCAGCGCCCTTAATGAGCAGTTCTTC. Protein product: CASSALNEQFF.

This clone was observed a few times. V is TRBV6-5 and J is TRBJ1-4, with D hard to call. The V end lost 2 bases, the J end lost 4 bases, and 8 bases lay between the germline ends. Germline CDR1 reads MNHEY; CDR2 reads SVGAGI. CDR3 length: 14 residues. CDR3 region: CASSYEADNEKLFF. The CDR3 DNA is TGTGCCAGCAGTTACGAGGCAGATAATGAAAAACTGTTTTTT.

This clone was counted a few times. The chain has TRBV7-9 and TRBJ1-5; D remains unclear. The germline CDR1 and CDR2 sequences are SEHNR and FQNEAQ (reference sequence). Deletions cut 1 base from V and 8 bases from J, with 6 bases between. This CDR3 comprises 12 residues. The CDR3 loop is CASSLGSEPQHF. The CDR3 DNA is TGTGCCAGCAGCTTAGGGTCAGAGCCCCAGCATTTT.

This clone occurred many times. CDR3 in amino acids: CSVGTTATGELFF. DNA for the CDR3: TGCAGCGTTGGGACAACGGCCACCGGGGAGCTGTTTTTT. V is TRBV29-1 and J is TRBJ2-2; D possibly corresponds to TRBD1 (5 bases). V was cut by 4 bases and J by 4 bases, with 10 bases left in between. The CDR3 runs to 13 residues. Germline lookup yields CDR1 SQVTM and CDR2 ANQGSEA.

The chain couples TRBV11-2 to TRBJ2-3, with 9 bases fitting TRBD1. CDR1 is SGHAT, CDR2 FQNNGV, per germline. The V segment lost 3 bases and the J segment 2 bases; nucleotides outside the gene matches: 3. The CDR3 runs to 15 residues. The CDR3 sequence is CASSLGQGYTDTQYF. DNA of the CDR3: TGTGCCAGCAGCTTGGGACAGGGTTACACAGATACGCAGTATTTT.

The chain combines TRBV5-1 with TRBJ2-2, with 8 bases matching TRBD1. CDR3 length equals 15 residues. Germline-derived CDR1 and CDR2 are SGHRS and YFSETQ. With V trimmed by 0 bases and J by 3 bases, 1 base remained unmatched. CDR3 region: CASSLGQGHTGELFF. CDR3 in DNA: TGCGCCAGCAGCTTGGGACAGGGGCACACCGGGGAGCTGTTTTTT.

This chain uses TRBV11-2 with TRBJ1-5; no definite D call. Germline CDR1 is SGHAT and CDR2 is FQNNGV. This CDR3 contains 13 residues. Trimming stripped 2 bases from V and 3 bases from J, with 5 bases between. In DNA form, the CDR3 reads TGTGCCAGCAGCTTAACAGACAATCAGCCCCAGCATTTT. This sequence encodes CASSLTDNQPQHF.

This clone was recorded a few times. V usage is TRBV5-6 and J usage is TRBJ2-7; 7 bases map to TRBD1. Germline-derived CDR1 and CDR2 are SGHDT and YYEEEE. CDR3 size: 13 residues. V lost 6 bases to trimming and J lost 3 bases; unmatched junction nucleotides: 6. CDR3 sequence (DNA): TGTGCCAGCACTCACGCAGGGGGCTACGAGCAGTACTTC. This codes for CASTHAGGYEQYF. Full variable domain (remainder filled in from reference TRBV5-6 and TRBJ2-7): DAGVTQSPTHLIKTRGQQVTLRCSPKSGHDTVSWYQQALGQGPQFIFQYYEEEERQRGNFPDRFSGHQFPNYSSELNVNALLLGDSALYLCASTHAGGYEQYFGPGTRLTVT.

Written as DNA, the CDR3 is TGTGCCAGCAGTTGGGGGGCAGATACGCAGTATTTT. Translated: CASSWGADTQYF. The rearrangement links TRBV6-5 to TRBJ2-3; perhaps TRBD2 as D (6 bases). This CDR3 is built from 12 residues. The germline V gene encodes CDR1 MNHEY and CDR2 SVGAGI. Trimming shortened V by 4 bases and J by 4 bases, and 6 bases separated the two germline ends.

This clone appeared a few times. This chain joins TRBV10-3 and TRBJ2-1; 14 nucleotides align to TRBD2. The CDR3 runs to 14 residues. V shed 10 bases and J 7 bases; nucleotides not matched to a gene: 6. Germline CDR1 ENHRY, CDR2 SYGVKD. The CDR3 protein is CATLGTSGSNEQFF. Here the CDR3 DNA reads TGTGCCACCCTGGGGACTAGCGGGAGTAATGAGCAGTTCTTC.

This rearrangement joins TRBV9 to TRBJ2-5; 7 bases are a match to TRBD1. Germline CDR1 is SGDLS and CDR2 is YYNGEE. Germline trimming cut 0 bases from V and 1 base from J; bases unmatched to any gene: 6. This CDR3 spans 16 amino acids. The CDR3: CASSVAEGAIQETQYF. For the CDR3, the DNA is TGTGCCAGCAGCGTAGCTGAGGGGGCGATCCAAGAGACCCAGTACTTC.

This clone was detected a few times. The chain employs TRBV5-1 and TRBJ2-2, with a weak D call TRBD2 (5 bases). Germline V lookup: CDR1 SGHRS, CDR2 YFSETQ. The CDR3 runs to 14 residues. The ends were cut back, 5 bases at V and 4 bases at J, with 12 bases in the middle. DNA of the CDR3: TGCGCCAGCAGGCTGGCAAGCGGCACCGGGGAGCTGTTTTTT. It yields the protein CASRLASGTGELFF.

In this sample, this clone turned up many times. Other DNA sequences in this sample translate to the same CDR3. The chain employs TRBV25-1 and TRBJ2-5, with D possibly matching TRBD2 (6 bases). V lost 5 bases and J 4 bases, leaving 8 bases between the germline ends. In germline, CDR1 is MGHDK, CDR2 SYGVNS. The CDR3 is made up of 12 amino acids. This chain's CDR3 is CASSFSGETQYF. The DNA for the CDR3 is TGTGCCAGCAGTTTTAGCGGAGAGACCCAGTACTTC.

This chain joins TRBV6-4 and TRBJ1-2; the match to TRBD1 covers 8 bases. Trimming removed 1 base from V and 8 bases from J; junction bases left unmatched: 3. From germline, CDR1 is MRHNA and CDR2 SNTAGT. The CDR3 has 13 amino acids. The CDR3 region is CASSDWTGSGYTF. CDR3 nucleotide sequence: TGTGCCAGCAGTGACTGGACAGGGTCAGGCTACACCTTC.

This clone was detected a few times. The chain combines TRBV5-1 with TRBJ2-7; 8 bases align to TRBD1. This CDR3 has 15 residues. Germline V lookup: CDR1 SGHRS, CDR2 YFSETQ. With 4 bases clipped from V and 6 bases from J, the junction kept 12 bases outside the gene matches. CDR3 sequence reads: CASSQTGTGRSEQYF. In DNA, the CDR3 is TGCGCCAGCAGCCAGACCGGGACAGGCAGGAGCGAGCAGTACTTC.

The genes are TRBV5-1 and TRBJ2-7, with D possibly TRBD2 on 6 matching bases. V gave up 2 bases and J gave up 5 bases, with 20 bases separating them. The germline V gene has CDR1 SGHRS and CDR2 YFSETQ. The CDR3 runs to 16 residues. The CDR3 DNA reads TGCGCCAGCAGCTTCGGTACCAGCGGGTTTTTCCACGAGCAGTACTTC. Translated: CASSFGTSGFFHEQYF.

This clone was found a few times. The genes are TRBV5-1 and TRBJ1-2; D gene unclear. Trimming removed 2 bases at V and 4 bases at J, with 15 bases between. The germline V gene encodes CDR1 SGHRS and CDR2 YFSETQ. This CDR3 has 15 residues. CDR3 DNA: TGCGCCAGCAGCTTTGTCAGGAGGAAGTCCTATGGCTACACCTTC. Translation gives CASSFVRRKSYGYTF.

The table lists this clone with a few counts. The chain has TRBV10-2 and TRBJ1-1; D might be TRBD1 (6 bases). This CDR3 spans 11 amino acids. V shed 9 bases and J shed 5 bases, with 10 bases lying between them. Germline values: CDR1 WSHSY, CDR2 SAAADI. DNA for the CDR3: TGCGCCAGTAAGCAGGGGACTGAAGCTTTCTTT. It specifies CASKQGTEAFF.

This clone has more than one count but fewer than ten. This sequence joins TRBV6-5 and TRBJ2-7, with TRBD2 identical over 11 bases. The germline V gene has CDR1 MNHEY and CDR2 SVGAGI. The CDR3 has 14 residues. Losses at the gene ends were 6 bases for V and 0 bases for J; bases not matched to a gene: 1. The CDR3 spells CASSTSGGSYEQYF. DNA for the CDR3: TGTGCCAGCAGCACTAGCGGGGGCTCCTACGAGCAGTACTTC.

Comments on this clone: The junction does not match germline at one end; this may be a read error. This chain joins TRBV4-1 and TRBJ2-7; possibly TRBD2 for D (6 bases). This CDR3 has 16 residues. Germline assignment: CDR1 MGHRA and CDR2 YSYEKL. CDR3 residues: CASSQVPHRGSSEQYF. DNA for the CDR3: TGCGCCAGCAGCCAAGTGCCCCACCGGGGGTCCTCCGAGCAGTACTTC.

This clone was counted a few times. The chain combines TRBV11-1 with TRBJ2-1; D is unclear. CDR3 length: 15 residues. Trimming stripped 2 bases from V and 0 bases from J, with 8 bases between. Germline V gives CDR1 SGHAT, CDR2 FQDESV (reference sequence). CDR3 in DNA: TGTGCCAGCAGCTTAAATCCGAGCTCCTACAATGAGCAGTTCTTC. Translation: CASSLNPSSYNEQFF. Full variable domain (outside the CDR3, taken from reference TRBV11-1 and TRBJ2-1): EAEVAQSPRYKITEKSQAVAFWCDPISGHATLYWYRQILGQGPELLVQFQDESVVDDSQLPKDRFSAERLKGVDSTLKIQPAELGDSAMYLCASSLNPSSYNEQFFGPGTRLTVL.

This clone was seen a few times. V gene TRBV7-6 combines with J gene TRBJ2-5; 8 bases match TRBD1. CDR3 length equals 16 residues. The trim removed 1 base at V and 5 bases at J, leaving 9 bases unmatched. Looked up from germline, CDR1 is SGHVS and CDR2 is FNYEAQ. The CDR3 region has the DNA TGTGCCAGCAGCTTAGAGGCGCCAGGGGGCTTTGAGACCCAGTACTTC. Translating gives CASSLEAPGGFETQYF.

The chain combines TRBV5-1 with TRBJ1-5; 8 positions match TRBD1. The CDR3 sequence is 16 residues long. Germline CDR1 and CDR2: SGHRS and YFSETQ. The ends lost 4 bases at V and 1 base at J; junction bases unmatched: 7. The CDR3 nucleotides are TGCGCCAGCAGCCGAGACTACAGGGGGAGCAATCAGCCCCAGCATTTT. It codes for CASSRDYRGSNQPQHF.

This clone was observed a handful of times. The chain joins TRBV5-1 to TRBJ1-6, with 9 bases aligning to TRBD1. This CDR3 is built from 15 residues. Germline CDR1 SGHRS, CDR2 YFSETQ. Trimming cost V 1 base and J 9 bases; bases outside gene matches: 5. In nucleotides, the CDR3 is TGCGCCAGCAGCTTGAGACAGGGGGTAGGTTCACCCCTCCACTTT. Its protein is CASSLRQGVGSPLHF.